A selection of T cell receptor beta chains follows, all from one sample in a study of blood T cell repertoires in COVID-19. Profiled with immunoSEQ multiplex PCR; TCRdb holds only in-frame clones, not every one. The table shows some 53,000 clones, with roughly 87% occurring only once. The sample consisted of peripheral blood. Receptors were obtained from a man between 60 and 75 years old with active COVID-19. The CDR3 runs from the conserved cysteine through the conserved F or W. D genes are given only for firm matches. Clone size is stated in some rows and not others, as once, few, many or a class when expanded.

v_gene,d_gene,j_gene,abundance,CDR3nt,CDR3aa
TRBV5-5,-,TRBJ1-5,-,TGTGCCAGCAGCTTGGATACAGGGATCGATCAGCCCCAGCATTTT,CASSLDTGIDQPQHF
TRBV7-9,TRBD1,TRBJ1-2,-,TGTGCCAGCAGCTTAGATATAACAGGGGTGCGGGGCTACACCTTC,CASSLDITGVRGYTF
TRBV18,TRBD1,TRBJ1-5,-,TGTGCCAGCTCACCGACAGGGCTGCAGCCCCAGCATTTT,CASSPTGLQPQHF
TRBV18,-,TRBJ1-1,-,TGTGCCAGCTCACCTCAGCGGGGAAGGAACACTGAAGCTTTCTTT,CASSPQRGRNTEAFF
TRBV5-1,-,TRBJ1-1,-,TGCGCCAGCAGCTTGGTGTTGGGGCCGGGCACTGAAGCTTTCTTT,CASSLVLGPGTEAFF
TRBV7-2,-,TRBJ2-3,-,TGTGCCAGCAGCTTAGACCAGACAGATACGCAGTATTTT,CASSLDQTDTQYF
TRBV27,-,TRBJ2-1,-,TGTGCCAGCAGCCCCGGTTACAATGAGCAGTTCTTC,CASSPGYNEQFF
TRBV7-2,TRBD2,TRBJ2-7,-,TGTGCCAGCAGCTTAGGTCTAGCGGGGTCGAGCTACGAGCAGTACTTC,CASSLGLAGSSYEQYF
TRBV5-8,-,TRBJ1-5,-,TGTGCCAGCAGCTCAACACAGGGTCGTAGCAATCAGCCCCAGCATTTT,CASSSTQGRSNQPQHF
TRBV9,TRBD1,TRBJ1-2,-,TGTGCCAGCAGCGGGGACAGGGTTAAGAATTATGGCTACACCTTC,CASSGDRVKNYGYTF
TRBV9,-,TRBJ2-1,-,TGTGCCAGCAGCGTAGACAGGGTAGGGAGTATTTATGAGCAGTTCTTC,CASSVDRVGSIYEQFF
TRBV5-1,-,TRBJ2-7,-,TGCGCCAGCAGCTTGAGACTCGGGACTGAAGCCTACGAGCAGTACTTC,CASSLRLGTEAYEQYF
TRBV9,-,TRBJ1-6,few,TGTGCCAGCAGCGCCCGACAGAATAATTCACCCCTCCACTTT,CASSARQNNSPLHF
TRBV10-3,TRBD1,TRBJ1-3,once,TGTGCCATCAGTGAGTCGCGACAGGGGGCTGGAAACACCATATATTTT,CAISESRQGAGNTIYF
TRBV3-1/TRBV3-2,-,TRBJ2-1,-,TGTGCCAGCAGCCAACCGGTCCCATTCTCCTACAATGAGCAGTTCTTC,CASSQPVPFSYNEQFF
TRBV9,TRBD2,TRBJ2-3,-,TGTGCCAGCAGCGTCACTAGCGGGAGAGGGGAAGATACGCAGTATTTT,CASSVTSGRGEDTQYF
TRBV6-5,-,TRBJ2-4,-,TGTGCCAGCAGAGGAAAGGGGCTAGCCAAAAACATTCAGTACTTC,CASRGKGLAKNIQYF
TRBV7-2,-,TRBJ1-1,-,TGTGCCAGCAGCTTAAAGGGTGCGGGGGCTGAAGCTTTCTTT,CASSLKGAGAEAFF
TRBV7-9,-,TRBJ1-2,-,TGTGCCAGCAGCCCGGGGGGGCAGCGGATCTATGGCTACACCTTC,CASSPGGQRIYGYTF
TRBV5-6,TRBD2,TRBJ2-7,-,TGTGCCAGCAGCTTGGGACTAGCGGGTGCCTACGAGCAGTACTTC,CASSLGLAGAYEQYF
TRBV7-9,TRBD1,TRBJ2-7,-,TGTGCCAGCAGCTTATTGTCAGGACAGGCAACCTACGAGCAGTACTTC,CASSLLSGQATYEQYF
TRBV19,TRBD2,TRBJ2-5,-,TGTGCCACGGGACTAGCGGGAGTAGGGGAAGAGACCCAGTACTTC,CATGLAGVGEETQYF
TRBV7-9,TRBD2,TRBJ2-7,-,TGTGCCAGCAGCTCTAGCATCGGCGGGAGGAGAGGCCACGAGCAGTACTTC,CASSSSIGGRRGHEQYF
TRBV2,-,TRBJ2-5,once,TGTGCCAGCATTGGGAAGGGGGAGACCCAGTACTTC,CASIGKGETQYF
TRBV10-3,-,TRBJ1-2,-,TGTGCCATCAGTGAGTCAAGGGCAGGGGACGGCTACACCTTC,CAISESRAGDGYTF
TRBV7-9,-,TRBJ1-6,few,TGTGCCAGCAGCCAAAACAACCCGGGTAATTCACCCCTCCACTTT,CASSQNNPGNSPLHF
TRBV5-1,-,TRBJ2-7,-,TGCGCCAGCAGCCCCGCCCAGGGGAAAGGCGAGCAGTACTTC,CASSPAQGKGEQYF
TRBV18,TRBD2,TRBJ2-7,-,TGTGCCAGCTCACCGGGGGTTAGCGGGAGTTTTTCCTACGAGCAGTACTTC,CASSPGVSGSFSYEQYF
TRBV28,-,TRBJ2-3,once,TGTGCCAGCAGTTCTCCAGGGGCAGATACGCAGTATTTT,CASSSPGADTQYF
TRBV7-3,TRBD1,TRBJ2-2,-,TGTGCCAGCAGCTTGAGGGGGACAGCAGACACCGGGGAGCTGTTTTTT,CASSLRGTADTGELFF
TRBV5-6,-,TRBJ2-1,-,TGTGCCAGCAGCTTGGAGGGGCTTAGCTCCTACAATGAGCAGTTCTTC,CASSLEGLSSYNEQFF
TRBV19,TRBD1,TRBJ2-2,-,TGTGCCAGTAGTAAAAGGGCAGGGGGCGCGTCCGGGGAGCTGTTTTTT,CASSKRAGGASGELFF
TRBV19,-,TRBJ1-1,-,TGTGCCAGTAATGGGTATGCGGGTCGAGGTGAAGCTTTCTTT,CASNGYAGRGEAFF
TRBV6-5,TRBD2,TRBJ2-1,few,TGTGCCAGCAGTCTAGCGGGAGTAGGGAACAATGAGCAGTTCTTC,CASSLAGVGNNEQFF
TRBV7-2,TRBD1,TRBJ2-2,-,TGTGCCAGCAGTGGGACAGGGAGCACCGGGGAGCTGTTTTTT,CASSGTGSTGELFF
TRBV5-3,-,TRBJ1-1,-,TGTGCCAGAAGCTTGTATTTTCGGAGGACTGAAGCTTTCTTT,CARSLYFRRTEAFF
TRBV6-5,-,TRBJ2-2,once,TGTGCCAGCACCTTCGACAGGAGGAACACCGGGGAGCTGTTTTTT,CASTFDRRNTGELFF
TRBV6-1,TRBD1,TRBJ1-4,-,TGTGCCAGCAGTGAATGGGACAGGGTTAATGAAAAACTGTTTTTT,CASSEWDRVNEKLFF
TRBV5-1,TRBD2,TRBJ2-2,-,TGCGCCAGCAGCAAGGGACTAGCGGGAGCCAACACCGGGGAGCTGTTTTTT,CASSKGLAGANTGELFF
TRBV30,-,TRBJ1-4,-,TGTGCCTGGACCCTCTCGGTAGGGACTACTCCGCAGGTGGAAAAACTGTTTTTT,CAWTLSVGTTPQVEKLFF
TRBV19,TRBD1,TRBJ2-4,-,TGTGCCAGTAGTACTGACAGGGTGGGAGACATTCAGTACTTC,CASSTDRVGDIQYF
TRBV28,-,TRBJ1-4,-,TGTGCCAGCAGTCCCGGGAGGGGGAATGAAAAACTGTTTTTT,CASSPGRGNEKLFF
TRBV6-2/TRBV6-3,-,TRBJ2-7,-,TGTGCCAGCAGTTACGAGACAGGCAGGCAGTACTTC,CASSYETGRQYF
TRBV9,-,TRBJ2-1,-,TGTGCCAGCAGCGTCGGAGCTCACAATGAGCAGTTCTTC,CASSVGAHNEQFF
TRBV12-5,-,TRBJ1-1,-,TGTGCTAGTGGTTCAGGACTGGGGACTGAAGCTTTCTTT,CASGSGLGTEAFF
TRBV7-2,-,TRBJ2-3,-,TGTGCCAGCAGCTTTGGACTACACACAGATACGCAGTATTTT,CASSFGLHTDTQYF
TRBV9,-,TRBJ2-2,-,TGTGCCAGCATGACGGGACAGAACACCGGGGAGCTGTTTTTT,CASMTGQNTGELFF
TRBV19,TRBD1,TRBJ1-1,-,TGTGCCAGTAGAGATTACCGTCGGGACAGGCAGAGCACTGAAGCTTTCTTT,CASRDYRRDRQSTEAFF